One sample yielded the 8 T cell receptor beta chains listed below, sequenced in a study of blood T cell repertoires in COVID-19. Produced via immunoSEQ multiplex PCR; TCRdb's table is partial and in-frame only. The table has 90,000 to 95,000 clones, 85% to 90% seen once. Input material: peripheral blood. Every receptor here comes from an elderly woman with active COVID-19.

The genes are TRBV30 and TRBJ2-1, with D possibly being TRBD2 (6 bases). Trimming stripped 1 base from V and 0 bases from J, with 28 bases between. The CDR3 has 21 amino acids. Per germline, CDR1 GTSNPN and CDR2 SVGIG (reference sequence). In nucleotides, the CDR3 is TGTGCCTGGAGTGACATCAGCGGTAGACTAGGGGCTCGCCCCTCCTACAATGAGCAGTTCTTC. Its protein is CAWSDISGRLGARPSYNEQFF.

The rearrangement uses TRBV11-2 and TRBJ2-1, with TRBD2 as a possible D gene (8 bases). The V end lost 3 bases, the J end lost 9 bases, and 15 bases lay between the germline ends. Germline CDR1 and CDR2: SGHAT and FQNNGV. The CDR3 consists of 14 residues. The CDR3 protein is CASSFLREGAEQFF. Written as DNA, the CDR3 is TGTGCCAGCAGCTTTCTCCGGGAGGGGGCTGAGCAGTTCTTC.

This clone was observed once. This chain connects TRBV5-4 to TRBJ2-3, with D maybe TRBD2 (7 bases). Deletions cut 0 bases from V and 9 bases from J, with 11 bases between. The CDR3 is 13 amino acids. The germline V gene encodes CDR1 SGHNT and CDR2 YYREEE (reference sequence). The CDR3 bases are TGTGCCAGCAGCTTGGGCGGGGGCGCGACGCAGTATTTT. Amino acids: CASSLGGGATQYF.

CDR3 loop: CASSLEALAGGPGEQFF. The CDR3 region has the DNA TGTGCCAGCAGCCTAGAGGCCCTAGCGGGAGGGCCTGGTGAGCAGTTCTTC. The chain links TRBV9 to TRBJ2-1, with TRBD2 identical over 12 bases. CDR1 and CDR2 (germline): SGDLS, YYNGEE. Unmatched junction bases numbered 14, after V lost 4 bases and J lost 9 bases. The CDR3 loop spans 17 amino acids.

This sequence joins TRBV11-2 and TRBJ1-2; a weak D match, TRBD1 (6 bases). The germline V gene has CDR1 SGHAT and CDR2 FQNNGV. This CDR3 region has 15 residues. Trimming cost V 0 bases and J 8 bases, with 16 bases left between them. This chain's CDR3 is CASSLDRTGFGGYTF. The CDR3 DNA reads TGTGCCAGCAGCTTAGATCGTACAGGGTTCGGGGGCTACACCTTC.

There are a few counts of this clone. The V and J genes are TRBV2 and TRBJ1-2; 7 bases are a match to TRBD1. V shed 4 bases and J 8 bases; nucleotides not matched to a gene: 13. Germline V gene lookup returns CDR1 SNHLY and CDR2 FYNNEI. This CDR3 comprises 15 residues. CDR3 DNA: TGTGCCAGCAGTGCTAACAGGGGAATGGAAAAGGGCTACACCTTC. Residues: CASSANRGMEKGYTF.

This clone came up once. The chain has TRBV28 and TRBJ2-7, with TRBD2 matching 11 bases. The CDR3 is 15 amino acids. Germline V gives CDR1 MDHEN, CDR2 SYDVKM. The V and J ends lost 5 bases and 0 bases, in that order; junction bases with no gene match: 3. CDR3 region: CASSETSGNSYEQYF. The DNA for the CDR3 is TGTGCCAGCAGTGAGACTAGCGGGAACTCCTACGAGCAGTACTTC.

CDR3 DNA: TGTGCCAGCAGCTTAGCGAGGATTATAACCCTAACGGGATCTAACTATGGCTACACCTTC. Translating gives CASSLARIITLTGSNYGYTF. This chain connects TRBV7-2 to TRBJ1-2, with D unclear. V gave up 0 bases and J gave up 0 bases, with 23 bases separating them. The V gene's germline CDR1 is SGHTA and CDR2 FQGNSA. CDR3 length: 20 residues.